The rows below give T cell receptor beta chains drawn from one sample of a study of control samples from healthy donors and cancer patients. The table came from immunoSEQ multiplex PCR; TCRdb's copy has only in-frame clones and leaves some out. The sample lists roughly 79,000 clones, 84% occurring once. The sequenced sample was blood. All receptors derive from a man between 45 and 60 years old in good health. CDR3s include the opening cysteine and the closing phenylalanine or tryptophan.

TRBV5-8 | CASSSSGYEQFF
TRBV28 | CASRDRGRMSLGANVLTF
TRBV7-8 | CASSLDGYNSPLHF
TRBV7-9 | CASSLEGGAYEQYF
TRBV9 | CASSVEWRNTEAFF
TRBV5-1 | CASSFRDRAEAFF
TRBV27 | CASSLRSDFNYGYTF
TRBV29-1 | CSGGWPGGDEQFF
TRBV7-8 | CASSFGLPGDTQYF
TRBV18 | CASSPGISYEQYF
TRBV24-1 | CATSDFKNRRNNEQFF
TRBV6-2/TRBV6-3 | CASSPTGFSEQYF
TRBV30 | CAWTGTGTAGELFF
TRBV6-6 | CASSYGKETQYF
TRBV12-3/TRBV12-4 | CASSLLTGEGRTF
TRBV19 | CASSIMGGPDDEQFF
TRBV7-9 | CASSAMDRFLDEQYF
TRBV12-3/TRBV12-4 | CASGRDTLIF
TRBV3-1/TRBV3-2 | CASSHGWLTKNIQYF
TRBV2 | CASSEVTGASLSGNTIYF
TRBV5-4 | CASSLAGGLNSPLHF
TRBV4-1 | CASSQDGGGIYEQYF
TRBV7-9 | CASSRLEGGGGYTF
TRBV29-1 | CRGPPLERTDTQYF
TRBV7-2 | CASSSQVGYEQYF
TRBV30 | CASLMVHSSGANVLTF